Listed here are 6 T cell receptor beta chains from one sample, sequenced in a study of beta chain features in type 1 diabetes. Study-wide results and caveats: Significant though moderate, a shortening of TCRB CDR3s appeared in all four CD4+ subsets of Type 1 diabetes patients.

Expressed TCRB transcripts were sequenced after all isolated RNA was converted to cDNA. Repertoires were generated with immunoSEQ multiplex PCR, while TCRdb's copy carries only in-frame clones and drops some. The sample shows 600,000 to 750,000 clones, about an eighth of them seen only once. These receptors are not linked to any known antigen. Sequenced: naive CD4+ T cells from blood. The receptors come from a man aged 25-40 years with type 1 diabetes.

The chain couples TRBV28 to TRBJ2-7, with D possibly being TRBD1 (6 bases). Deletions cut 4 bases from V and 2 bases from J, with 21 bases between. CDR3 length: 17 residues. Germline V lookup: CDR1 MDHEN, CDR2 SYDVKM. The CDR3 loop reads CASSSYRVRVGTYEQYF. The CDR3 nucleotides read TGTGCCAGCAGTTCGTACAGGGTTCGAGTTGGGACCTACGAGCAGTACTTC.

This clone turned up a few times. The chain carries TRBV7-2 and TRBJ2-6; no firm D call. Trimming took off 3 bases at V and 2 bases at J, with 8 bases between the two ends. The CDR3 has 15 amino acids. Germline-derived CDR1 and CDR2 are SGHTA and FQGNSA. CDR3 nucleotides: TGTGCCAGCAGCTTCCTCCGGGCTGGGGCCAACGTCCTGACTTTC. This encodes CASSFLRAGANVLTF. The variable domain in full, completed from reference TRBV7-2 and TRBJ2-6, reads GAGVSQSPSNKVTEKGKDVELRCDPISGHTALYWYRQSLGQGLEFLIYFQGNSAPDKSGLPSDRFSAERTGGSVSTLTIQRTQQEDSAVYLCASSFLRAGANVLTFGAGSRLTVL.

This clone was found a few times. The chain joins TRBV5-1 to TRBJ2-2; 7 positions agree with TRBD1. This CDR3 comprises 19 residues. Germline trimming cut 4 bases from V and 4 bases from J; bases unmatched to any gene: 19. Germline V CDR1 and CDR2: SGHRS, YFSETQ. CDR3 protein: CASSPLGTASDSVTGELFF. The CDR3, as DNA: TGCGCCAGCAGCCCCTTAGGGACAGCCTCTGATTCGGTCACCGGGGAGCTGTTTTTT.

CDR3 region: CATSRDRIAGGADTQYF. The CDR3 region has the DNA TGTGCCACCAGCAGAGATCGAATAGCGGGGGGCGCCGATACGCAGTATTTT. J is TRBJ2-3 and V is TRBV15; 10 nucleotides agree with TRBD2. Germline V gene data show CDR1 as LNHNV and CDR2 as YYDKDF (reference sequence). The V gene end was trimmed by 0 bases and the J gene end by 6 bases; junction bases not matched to a gene: 9. The CDR3 covers 17 residues.

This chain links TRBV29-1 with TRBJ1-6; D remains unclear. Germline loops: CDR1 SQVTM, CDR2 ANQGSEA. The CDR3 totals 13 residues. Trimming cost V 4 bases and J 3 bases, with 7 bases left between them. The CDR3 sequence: CSVAADYNSPLHF. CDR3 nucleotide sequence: TGCAGCGTTGCGGCAGACTATAATTCACCCCTCCACTTT. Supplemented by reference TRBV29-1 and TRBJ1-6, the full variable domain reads SAVISQKPSRDICQRGTSLTIQCQVDSQVTMMFWYRQQPGQSLTLIATANQGSEATYESGFVIDKFPISRPNLTFSTLTVSNMSPEDSSIYLCSVAADYNSPLHFGNGTRLTVT.

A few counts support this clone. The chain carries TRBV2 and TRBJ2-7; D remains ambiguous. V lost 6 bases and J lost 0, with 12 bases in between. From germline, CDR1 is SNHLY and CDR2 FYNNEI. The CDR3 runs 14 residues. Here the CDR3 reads CASRHDVSSYEQYF. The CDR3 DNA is TGTGCCAGCAGGCACGACGTAAGCTCCTACGAGCAGTACTTC.